This record looks at one T cell receptor (beta chain) sequence and its context. Source study methods: Counts of nucleated cells, estimated from reference gene primer amplification, were obtained. Only in-frame clones appear in the TCRdb table, and some are missing; sequencing was by immunoSEQ multiplex PCR. V and J calls and clone size follow that table, whereas D and trimming were derived from the DNA. The data show around 50,000 clones, 78% seen once. This sample was included in a study of blood T cell repertoires in COVID-19. CDR3 size: 16 residues. With 0 bases removed from V and 5 bases from J, the gap between germline ends came to 18 bases. Germline CDR1 reads GTSNPN; CDR2 reads SVGIG (reference sequence).

The rearrangement links TRBV30 to TRBJ2-3; weak D call: TRBD1 (7 bases). The clonotype comes from a woman between 45 and 60 years old with acute COVID-19. The sequencing sample was made of PBMCs or T cells enriched from blood (not recorded which). The CDR3: CAWSVAGGPGRDTQYF. DNA of the CDR3: TGTGCCTGGAGTGTAGCAGGGGGACCCGGGAGAGATACGCAGTATTTT. Full variable domain (rest looked up from reference TRBV30 and TRBJ2-3): SQTIHQWPATLVQPVGSPLSLECTVEGTSNPNLYWYRQAAGRGLQLLFYSVGIGQISSEVPQNLSASRPQDRQFILSSKKLLLSDSGFYLCAWSVAGGPGRDTQYFGPGTRLTVL.